A selection of T cell receptor beta chains follows, all from one sample in a study of blood T cell repertoires in COVID-19. The repertoire was sequenced with immunoSEQ multiplex PCR; TCRdb's copy has only in-frame clones and lacks some. In the table there are 80,000 to 90,000 clones, around 81% of which are singletons. Material: peripheral blood. The source is a woman between 70 and 85 years old with acute or convalescent COVID-19. CDR3s include the opening cysteine and the closing phenylalanine or tryptophan. Each record gives: clone size, D gene, J gene, V gene, CDR3 protein, CDR3 DNA. A D gene is named only where the DNA matches it firmly. Not every row has a clone size; where given, it reads once, few, many or a size class.

>.|.|TRBJ2-1|TRBV5-4
CASGTAGTYNEQFF
TGTGCCTCCGGTACGGCGGGGACCTACAATGAGCAGTTCTTC
>.|.|TRBJ2-2|TRBV18
CASSNRDTGELFF
TGTGCCAGCTCTAACAGAGACACCGGGGAGCTGTTTTTT
>.|TRBD1|TRBJ1-6|TRBV11-2
CASSLVGTALHF
TGTGCCAGCAGCTTAGTCGGGACAGCACTCCACTTT
>once|.|TRBJ1-5|TRBV7-2
CASSERGRVGNQPQHF
TGTGCCAGCAGCGAAAGAGGCAGGGTTGGCAATCAGCCCCAGCATTTT
>few|.|TRBJ1-1|TRBV4-2
CASSQGLGRNTEAFF
TGTGCCAGCAGCCAAGGGTTAGGGAGGAACACTGAAGCTTTCTTT
>.|.|TRBJ1-1|TRBV27
CASSLSTRGTEAFF
TGTGCCAGCAGTTTATCGACTAGGGGCACTGAAGCTTTCTTT
>.|TRBD2|TRBJ2-1|TRBV11-2
CASSLGGSEQFF
TGTGCCAGCAGCCTGGGGGGGAGTGAGCAGTTCTTC
>.|.|TRBJ1-6|TRBV3-1/TRBV3-2
CASSQGGPLHF
TGTGCCAGCAGCCAAGGAGGGCCCCTCCACTTT
>once|.|TRBJ1-6|TRBV3-1/TRBV3-2
CASSQVDRNSPLHF
TGTGCCAGCAGCCAAGTAGACAGGAATTCACCCCTCCACTTT
>.|.|TRBJ1-2|TRBV28
CASSSTGEPMSYTF
TGTGCCAGCAGTTCGACAGGCGAACCTATGAGCTACACCTTC
>.|TRBD1|TRBJ1-2|TRBV7-8
CASSLIPGGLGYGYTF
TGTGCCAGCAGCTTAATTCCAGGGGGCCTCGGCTATGGCTACACCTTC
>few|TRBD1|TRBJ1-6|TRBV9
CASRQGSSYNSPLHF
TGTGCCAGCAGACAGGGGAGCTCCTATAATTCACCCCTCCACTTT
>.|.|TRBJ1-3|TRBV5-6
CASSPRRVTSGNTIYF
TGTGCCAGCAGCCCCCGACGGGTTACCTCTGGAAACACCATATATTTT
>.|TRBD1|TRBJ2-4|TRBV28
CASSLQGVDIQYF
TGTGCCAGCAGCCTCCAGGGGGTTGACATTCAGTACTTC
>few|.|TRBJ2-2|TRBV12-3/TRBV12-4
CASSSRQAGELFF
TGTGCCAGCAGTTCAAGACAGGCCGGGGAGCTGTTTTTT
>.|.|TRBJ2-3|TRBV10-3
CAIRGLSTDTQYF
TGTGCCATCCGAGGACTCAGCACAGATACGCAGTATTTT
>.|TRBD1|TRBJ1-1|TRBV2
CASSEQGQGYTEAFF
TGTGCCAGCAGTGAACAGGGACAGGGGTACACTGAAGCTTTCTTT
>.|.|TRBJ1-1|TRBV20-1
CSGVLSAEAFF
TGCAGTGGCGTGCTTTCCGCTGAAGCTTTCTTT
>.|TRBD2|TRBJ2-3|TRBV11-3
CASSPANERGLSTDTQYF
TGTGCCAGCAGCCCCGCTAACGAGCGGGGGCTAAGCACAGATACGCAGTATTTT
>.|.|TRBJ1-1|TRBV20-1
CSASPDSMNTEAFF
TGCAGTGCTAGTCCCGACAGCATGAACACTGAAGCTTTCTTT
>few|.|TRBJ1-5|TRBV27
CASKAGQGFSNQPQHF
TGTGCCAGCAAAGCGGGGCAGGGGTTTAGCAATCAGCCCCAGCATTTT
>.|.|TRBJ1-4|TRBV27
CASRPRGFREKLFF
TGTGCCAGCAGACCCAGGGGCTTTCGGGAAAAACTGTTTTTT
>.|.|TRBJ1-2|TRBV9
CASSALQGGGRGYTF
TGTGCCAGCAGCGCGTTACAGGGAGGGGGTCGAGGCTACACCTTC
>.|.|TRBJ2-7|TRBV7-9
CASSYGDSSSFEQYF
TGTGCCAGCAGCTACGGAGACAGTTCCTCCTTCGAGCAGTACTTC
>.|TRBD1|TRBJ1-1|TRBV19
CASSTGIRGRGNTEAFF
TGTGCCAGTAGTACCGGGATCAGGGGGCGGGGGAACACTGAAGCTTTCTTT
>.|TRBD1|TRBJ1-2|TRBV10-3
CAISDSGTGSSRGYTF
TGTGCCATCAGTGATTCCGGGACAGGGAGTTCGAGGGGCTACACCTTC
>.|.|TRBJ2-1|TRBV27
CASSLSGVSYNEQFF
TGTGCCAGCAGTTTGTCAGGGGTGTCCTACAATGAGCAGTTCTTC
>.|TRBD1|TRBJ2-7|TRBV7-8
CASSLRDRGGYEQYF
TGTGCCAGCAGCTTACGGGACAGGGGCGGCTACGAGCAGTACTTC
>.|TRBD1|TRBJ1-3|TRBV19
CATRGTGSSGNTIYF
TGTGCCACCCGAGGGACAGGGAGCTCTGGAAACACCATATATTTT
>.|TRBD1|TRBJ1-2|TRBV7-2
CASSLSQGEGGYTF
TGTGCCAGCAGCTTATCCCAGGGGGAAGGTGGCTACACCTTC
>.|.|TRBJ1-1|TRBV19
CASSPRGNTEAFF
TGTGCCAGTAGTCCTCGGGGTAACACTGAAGCTTTCTTT
>.|.|TRBJ1-1|TRBV2
CASSDWGLGTEAFF
TGTGCCAGCAGTGACTGGGGGCTGGGGACTGAAGCTTTCTTT
>.|.|TRBJ2-3|TRBV27
CASSPPAAGADTQYF
TGTGCCAGCAGCCCCCCGGCCGCGGGCGCAGATACGCAGTATTTT
>.|TRBD1|TRBJ2-1|TRBV29-1
CSVEAGGGYNEQFF
TGCAGCGTTGAAGCAGGGGGCGGCTACAATGAGCAGTTCTTC
>.|TRBD2|TRBJ2-2|TRBV14
CASSQVGTSFTGELFF
TGTGCCAGCAGCCAAGTAGGGACTAGCTTCACCGGGGAGCTGTTTTTT
>.|TRBD1|TRBJ2-1|TRBV18
CASSPDGTGDEQFF
TGTGCCAGCTCACCAGACGGGACAGGGGACGAGCAGTTCTTC
>once|.|TRBJ1-1|TRBV3-1/TRBV3-2
CASSQGEDLGAFF
TGTGCCAGCAGCCAAGGTGAGGACTTGGGGGCTTTCTTT
>.|TRBD1|TRBJ1-6|TRBV5-1
CASSQAGQGTPLHF
TGCGCCAGCAGCCAGGCGGGACAGGGCACACCCCTCCACTTT
>.|TRBD1|TRBJ1-4|TRBV19
CASSRDRHEKLFF
TGTGCCAGTAGTCGGGACAGGCATGAAAAACTGTTTTTT
>.|TRBD2|TRBJ2-7|TRBV5-1
CASSTGGSAGEQYF
TGCGCCAGCAGCACGGGAGGGTCGGCCGGCGAGCAGTACTTC